These 29 T cell receptor beta chains share one sample of origin, sequenced in a study of blood T cell repertoires in COVID-19 (dated by TCRdb to about 2020). The library was obtained by the immunoSEQ multiplex PCR assay. Drawn from immuneACCESS, this table holds only the in-frame rearrangements with V and J called that TCRdb kept. Clones are partly lost; checked studies trace under half to an unresolved V gene and leave the rest unexplained. The sample has 240,000 or so clones on record, more than 70% of them singletons. Of the sample, about 0.99% falls within the top ten clones. The sample taken for sequencing was peripheral blood. The source of these receptors is a woman aged 40 to 50 who had recovered from COVID-19.

The chain couples TRBV9 to TRBJ2-7, with 9 bases that match TRBD1. The V and J ends lost 0 bases and 2 bases, in that order; junction bases with no gene match: 6. Germline CDR1 and CDR2: SGDLS and YYNGEE. This CDR3 spans 16 amino acids. CDR3 sequence: CASSVVGTGSTYEQYF. The CDR3 bases are TGTGCCAGCAGCGTAGTCGGGACAGGGTCAACCTACGAGCAGTACTTC.

This chain connects TRBV5-4 to TRBJ2-3, with TRBD2 matching 13 bases. V lost 4 bases to trimming and J lost 7 bases; unmatched junction nucleotides: 9. Germline lookup yields CDR1 SGHNT and CDR2 YYREEE (reference sequence). This CDR3 is 16 amino acids long. In DNA, the CDR3 is TGTGCCAGCAGCCCCCCCGGGACTAGCGGGATGAATACGCAGTATTTT. Amino acid sequence: CASSPPGTSGMNTQYF.

This clone has more than one count but fewer than ten. This rearrangement joins TRBV3-1 (or the pseudogene TRBV3-2) to TRBJ1-5, with D perhaps matching TRBD1 (6 bases). Germline V gives CDR1 LGHDT, CDR2 YNNKEL (reference sequence). The CDR3 runs 15 residues. V was pared by 1 base and J by 2 bases, with 9 bases between. For the CDR3, the DNA is TGTGCCAGCAGCCAAGGATCAGGGGGCAATCAGCCCCAGCATTTT. Translation: CASSQGSGGNQPQHF.

The V and J genes are TRBV28 and TRBJ2-7; TRBD2 aligns across 12 bases. The CDR3 covers 14 residues. The V gene end was trimmed by 4 bases and the J gene end by 10 bases; junction bases not matched to a gene: 8. CDR1 and CDR2 (germline): MDHEN, SYDVKM. DNA of the CDR3: TGTGCCAGCAGTTCACCTCTAGCGGGAGGGGGACAGTACGTC. This codes for CASSSPLAGGGQYV.

The chain recombines TRBV27 with TRBJ1-6; 10 bases fit TRBD1. V shed 4 bases, J shed 10 bases, and the junction held 16 bases outside the gene matches. CDR3 length: 18 amino acids. Germline V lookup: CDR1 MNHEY, CDR2 SMNVEV (reference sequence). This CDR3 reads CASSSPDRGFGLGSPLHF. The CDR3 nucleotides read TGTGCCAGCAGTTCCCCGGACAGGGGGTTTGGGTTGGGGTCACCCCTCCACTTT.

V gene TRBV29-1 combines with J gene TRBJ1-1; TRBD1 might be the D (6 bases). The germline gives CDR1 SQVTM, CDR2 ANQGSEA. CDR3 size: 14 residues. Trimming cost V 7 bases and J 2 bases, with 17 bases left between them. The CDR3 region has the DNA TGCAGCGGAGGCCGAGGGGGGGCCAACACTGAAGCTTTCTTT. This gives the protein CSGGRGGANTEAFF.

This clone was seen once. The V and J genes are TRBV6-2 or TRBV6-3 and TRBJ1-2, with 9 positions matching TRBD1. The J segment lost 3 bases and the V segment lost 4 bases, leaving 6 bases of the junction unmatched. Looked up from germline, CDR1 is MNHEY and CDR2 is SVGEGT. This CDR3 is built from 15 residues. The DNA for the CDR3 is TGTGCCAGCAGTTTCCGCCGGACAGGGGACTATGGCTACACCTTC. The encoded protein is CASSFRRTGDYGYTF.

This rearrangement joins TRBV25-1 to TRBJ1-2; TRBD1 might be the D (6 bases). The length of the CDR3 is 13 residues. V was cut by 4 bases and J by 8 bases, with 14 bases left in between. Germline loops: CDR1 MGHDK, CDR2 SYGVNS. CDR3 coding DNA: TGTGCCAGCAGTGCCACAGGGTTATGGGGCTACACCTTC. It is translated as CASSATGLWGYTF.

The DNA of the CDR3 is TGTGCCAGCTCACCGGGACAGACGAACACCGGGGAGCTGTTTTTT. Amino acid sequence: CASSPGQTNTGELFF. J is TRBJ2-2 and V is TRBV18; 7 bases are shared with TRBD1. The CDR3 spans 15 residues. The V segment lost 3 bases and the J segment 0 bases; nucleotides outside the gene matches: 1. Germline V gene data show CDR1 as KGHSH and CDR2 as LQKENI.

The chain recombines TRBV11-3 with TRBJ1-3; 9 nucleotides line up with TRBD1. The CDR3 runs 16 residues. V dropped 5 bases and J dropped 0; count of bases not matched to a gene: 5. Germline CDR1 is SGHNT and CDR2 is YENEEA. The CDR3 sequence: CASSPGQGLSGNTIYF. CDR3 DNA: TGTGCCAGCAGCCCGGGACAGGGCCTCTCTGGAAACACCATATATTTT.

This clone was seen only a few times. The V call is TRBV2, the J call TRBJ1-5, with TRBD1 matching 8 bases. V shed 7 bases, J shed 3 bases, and the junction held 5 bases outside the gene matches. This CDR3 comprises 14 residues. Per the germline V gene, CDR1 is SNHLY and CDR2 is FYNNEI. In DNA, the CDR3 is TGTGCCAGCACAGGGGGCGTAATCAATCAGCCCCAGCATTTT. It codes for CASTGGVINQPQHF.

This chain uses TRBV5-4 with TRBJ2-3; perhaps TRBD1 as D (6 bases). V was pared by 3 bases and J by 0 bases, with 17 bases between. In germline, CDR1 is SGHNT, CDR2 YYREEE (reference sequence). The CDR3 runs to 17 residues. The CDR3 reads CASSYASQGSSTDTQYF. The CDR3 region has the DNA TGTGCCAGCAGCTACGCCTCCCAGGGGTCTAGCACAGATACGCAGTATTTT.

V gene TRBV9 combines with J gene TRBJ2-1; 11 nucleotides agree with TRBD1. Germline V gene data show CDR1 as SGDLS and CDR2 as YYNGEE. The length of the CDR3 is 15 residues. V was clipped by 4 bases and J by 10 bases; unmatched bases: 10. CDR3 protein: CASSPGTGGIGEQFF. The CDR3 bases are TGTGCCAGCAGCCCCGGGACAGGGGGGATAGGGGAGCAGTTCTTC.

The chain joins TRBV11-3 to TRBJ1-2; a weak D match, TRBD1 (5 bases). From germline, CDR1 is SGHNT and CDR2 YENEEA. CDR3 size: 18 residues. V shed 5 bases and J shed 2 bases, with 24 bases lying between them. The chain's CDR3 is CASSKTRVQGWLNYGYTF. The CDR3 DNA sequence: TGTGCCAGCAGCAAGACACGGGTTCAGGGATGGTTAAACTATGGCTACACCTTC.

The chain links TRBV6-6 to TRBJ2-1; TRBD1 matches at 7 bases. The CDR3 is 15 residues long. Losses at the gene ends were 6 bases for V and 7 bases for J; bases not matched to a gene: 12. CDR1 is MNHNY and CDR2 is SVGAGI in the germline V gene (reference sequence). CDR3 amino acids: CASSPPRQGANEQFF. CDR3 DNA sequence: TGTGCCAGCAGCCCACCCCGACAGGGAGCAAATGAGCAGTTCTTC.

V and J are TRBV4-1 and TRBJ2-2, with D possibly TRBD1 on 6 matching bases. Looked up from germline, CDR1 is MGHRA and CDR2 is YSYEKL. The CDR3 covers 16 residues. V shed 5 bases and J shed 0 bases, with 13 bases lying between them. The CDR3 DNA reads TGCGCCAGCAGCTATGGGGGCGCAGCGAACACCGGGGAGCTGTTTTTT. It yields the protein CASSYGGAANTGELFF.

The V gene is TRBV6-5, the J gene TRBJ1-2, with D possibly being TRBD1 (6 bases). Trimming shortened V by 2 bases and J by 7 bases, and 8 bases separated the two germline ends. Germline loops: CDR1 MNHEY, CDR2 SVGAGI. This CDR3 spans 12 amino acids. The CDR3 DNA is TGTGCCAGCAGTTACGGGGGCACTGGCTACACCTTC. It yields the protein CASSYGGTGYTF.

The rearrangement joins TRBV29-1 to TRBJ2-5; the match to TRBD2 covers 8 bases. This CDR3 contains 13 residues. Germline CDR1 reads SQVTM; CDR2 reads ANQGSEA. Unmatched junction bases numbered 8, after V lost 4 bases and J lost 7 bases. The CDR3 nucleotides read TGCAGCGTTGTGGGCGGGAGGCTTGGGACCCAGTACTTC. As protein: CSVVGGRLGTQYF. The full variable domain, rest sourced from reference TRBV29-1 and TRBJ2-5, is SAVISQKPSRDICQRGTSLTIQCQVDSQVTMMFWYRQQPGQSLTLIATANQGSEATYESGFVIDKFPISRPNLTFSTLTVSNMSPEDSSIYLCSVVGGRLGTQYFGPGTRLLVL.

V gene TRBV4-1 combines with J gene TRBJ2-1; a possible D gene is TRBD2 (6 bases). The germline V and J ends were trimmed by 0 bases and 3 bases, with 9 bases remaining between them. This CDR3 contains 15 residues. Germline values: CDR1 MGHRA, CDR2 YSYEKL. The CDR3 nucleotides read TGCGCCAGCAGCCAAGATTCGGGACTCTACAATGAGCAGTTCTTC. Encoded protein: CASSQDSGLYNEQFF.

The chain joins TRBV5-6 to TRBJ2-7, with 9 bases aligning to TRBD1. Germline CDR1 is SGHDT and CDR2 is YYEEEE. This CDR3 is 14 amino acids long. V trimming: 4 bases; J trimming: 2 bases; junction bases outside the gene matches: 4. CDR3 sequence reads: CASSAGQGPYEQYF. CDR3 DNA: TGTGCCAGCAGCGCGGGACAGGGACCCTACGAGCAGTACTTC.

The chain combines TRBV19 with TRBJ1-1; D is perhaps TRBD1 (5 bases). The V gene lost 3 bases and the J gene lost 5 bases, with 10 bases spanning the gap. CDR3 length equals 13 residues. The germline V gene has CDR1 LNHDA and CDR2 SQIVND (reference sequence). CDR3 protein: CASSMGRGTEAFF. The CDR3 DNA reads as TGTGCCAGTAGTATGGGACGGGGGACTGAAGCTTTCTTT. The full variable domain, with the rest looked up from reference TRBV19 and TRBJ1-1, is DGGITQSPKYLFRKEGQNVTLSCEQNLNHDAMYWYRQDPGQGLRLIYYSQIVNDFQKGDIAEGYSVSREKKESFPLTVTSAQKNPTAFYLCASSMGRGTEAFFGQGTRLTVV.

This clone was seen only once. The DNA for the CDR3 is TGCAGCGTTGTTTTCCAGGCGGATACGCAGTATTTT. This encodes CSVVFQADTQYF. The chain combines TRBV29-1 with TRBJ2-3; no reliable D call. CDR3 length: 12 amino acids. The germline CDR1 and CDR2 sequences are SQVTM and ANQGSEA. Trimming took 4 bases from V and 6 from J, leaving 11 bases between them.

The rearrangement links TRBV2 to TRBJ2-2; possibly TRBD2 for D (6 bases). CDR3 size: 14 residues. Trimming took 5 bases from V and 6 from J, leaving 13 bases between them. Per the germline V gene, CDR1 is SNHLY and CDR2 is FYNNEI. CDR3 in amino acids: CASSPSWGAGELFF. The CDR3 coding sequence is TGTGCCAGCAGTCCTTCCTGGGGGGCCGGGGAGCTGTTTTTT.

The CDR3, as DNA: TGTGCCTTTAACCGGGACAGGGGGGTTTATGGCTACACCTTC. It yields the protein CAFNRDRGVYGYTF. The rearrangement links TRBV30 to TRBJ1-2, with TRBD1 identical over 11 bases. Looked up from germline, CDR1 is GTSNPN and CDR2 is SVGIG (reference sequence). The length of the CDR3 is 14 residues. V trimming: 7 bases; J trimming: 5 bases; junction bases outside the gene matches: 9.

A single count supports this clone. The chain recombines TRBV6-2 or TRBV6-3 with TRBJ2-1; TRBD1 matches at 7 bases. Germline assignment: CDR1 MNHEY and CDR2 SVGEGT. V shed 0 bases and J 5 bases; nucleotides not matched to a gene: 7. The CDR3 consists of 16 residues. The CDR3 DNA sequence: TGTGCCAGCAGTTACTCGAGGGGGCGCCTAAACAATGAGCAGTTCTTC. This gives the protein CASSYSRGRLNNEQFF.

The chain links TRBV7-8 to TRBJ1-1; D possibly corresponds to TRBD1 (6 bases). V was pared by 5 bases and J by 8 bases, with 15 bases between. This CDR3 spans 13 amino acids. The germline V gene has CDR1 SGHVS and CDR2 FQNEAQ. CDR3 sequence reads: CASSRATGQEAFF. For the CDR3, the DNA is TGTGCCAGCAGCCGAGCTACCGGACAGGAAGCTTTCTTT.

This clone has a single count. The chain recombines TRBV6-5 with TRBJ2-7, with TRBD1 matching 7 bases. Germline assignment: CDR1 MNHEY and CDR2 SVGAGI. CDR3 length: 14 amino acids. J gave up 0 bases and V 8 bases, and 7 bases lay outside the gene matches. The CDR3 DNA reads as TGTGCCAGCCTAGGGGACAGCCTCTCCTACGAGCAGTACTTC. Its protein product is CASLGDSLSYEQYF.

This clone was counted a few times. Here the CDR3 reads CASTQTPGTGELFF. The CDR3 nucleotides read TGTGCCAGCACCCAGACGCCGGGCACCGGGGAGCTGTTTTTT. The genes are TRBV6-4 and TRBJ2-2; D gene ambiguous. V was clipped by 7 bases and J by 4 bases, with 13 bases between them. The CDR3 consists of 14 residues. The germline V gene has CDR1 MRHNA and CDR2 SNTAGT.

This clone was observed once. This chain connects TRBV10-1 to TRBJ2-7; D gene unclear. In germline, CDR1 is WNHNN, CDR2 SYGVQD (reference sequence). Deletions cut 4 bases from V and 6 bases from J, with 10 bases between. The CDR3 length is 12 residues. The CDR3 DNA reads as TGCGCCAGCAGTGTGTGGGCAGCCGAGCAGTACGTC. This sequence encodes CASSVWAAEQYV.